The clone carrying this TCR beta chain has just a few counts. Its target is unknown. Next came a second PCR, run for about 6 to 12 cycles, which used a sample-barcoded 5' primer along with a J-beta primer mix. One entry per CDR3 protein results from TCRdb running MiXCR on the 5' RACE reads. This sample yields 750,000 to 1,000,000 distinct CDR3 sequences, of which roughly 28% are seen a single time; 9.5% to 13% belongs to the top ten. The data belong to a study of blood T cells in healthy people across ages. The study's findings and limits: Whereas aged donors had fewer naive CD4+ cells, long-lived donors had more of them and higher diversity.

Germline V gene sequence: CDR1 DFQATT, CDR2 SNEGSKA (reference sequence). V lost 5 bases and J 0 bases, leaving 19 bases between the germline ends. CDR3 length equals 17 residues. Another study also made use of these data, one on T cells of mothers and their children. This second report adds: Compared with unrelated pairs, related mother-child pairs had slightly higher, non-significant overlap. No clones detected were persistent microchimeric T cell clones.

The chain uses TRBV20-1 and TRBJ1-4, with D tentatively TRBD1 (5 bases). The TCR sequence derives from a woman in her thirties or forties in good health. Input material: blood. In nucleotides, the CDR3 is TGCAGTGCTCCCTTACCGGGACGACGCGCAACTAATGAAAAACTGTTTTTT. Translating gives CSAPLPGRRATNEKLFF.